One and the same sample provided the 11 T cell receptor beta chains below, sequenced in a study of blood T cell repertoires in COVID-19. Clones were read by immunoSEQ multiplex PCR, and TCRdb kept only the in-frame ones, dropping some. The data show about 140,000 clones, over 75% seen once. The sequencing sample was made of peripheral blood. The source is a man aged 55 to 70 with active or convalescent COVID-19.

The CDR3 protein is CASSTDRAVGELFF. The CDR3 DNA follows: TGTGCCAGCTCAACGGACAGGGCGGTCGGGGAGCTGTTTTTT. The chain links TRBV18 to TRBJ2-2, with 8 positions matching TRBD1. The CDR3 spans 14 residues. In germline, CDR1 is KGHSH, CDR2 LQKENI. The J segment lost 7 bases and the V segment lost 5 bases, leaving 6 bases of the junction unmatched. Drawing the rest from reference TRBV18 and TRBJ2-2, the complete variable domain is NAGVMQNPRHLVRRRGQEARLRCSPMKGHSHVYWYRQLPEEGLKFMVYLQKENIIDESGMPKERFSAEFPKEGPSILRIQQVVRGDSAAYFCASSTDRAVGELFFGEGSRLTVL.

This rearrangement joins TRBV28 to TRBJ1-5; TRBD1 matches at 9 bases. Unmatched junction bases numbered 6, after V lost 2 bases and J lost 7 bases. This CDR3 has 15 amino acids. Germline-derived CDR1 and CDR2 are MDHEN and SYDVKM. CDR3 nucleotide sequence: TGTGCCAGCAGTTTACTACGGGACAGGGTGCAGCCCCAGCATTTT. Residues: CASSLLRDRVQPQHF.

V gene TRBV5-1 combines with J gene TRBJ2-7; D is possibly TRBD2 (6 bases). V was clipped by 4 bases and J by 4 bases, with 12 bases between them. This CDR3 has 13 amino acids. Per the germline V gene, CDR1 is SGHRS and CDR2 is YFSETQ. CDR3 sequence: CASSTGRNYEQYF. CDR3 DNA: TGCGCCAGCAGCACCGGGAGAAATTACGAGCAGTACTTC. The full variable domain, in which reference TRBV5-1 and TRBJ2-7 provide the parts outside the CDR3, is KAGVTQTPRYLIKTRGQQVTLSCSPISGHRSVSWYQQTPGQGLQFLFEYFSETQRNKGNFPGRFSGRQFSNSRSEMNVSTLELGDSALYLCASSTGRNYEQYFGPGTRLTVT.

This CDR3 reads CASSLGGTYLTGELFF. CDR3 in DNA: TGTGCCAGCAGTTTAGGTGGGACTTACCTCACCGGGGAGCTGTTTTTT. The chain uses TRBV27 and TRBJ2-2, with a possible D match to TRBD2 (6 bases). V lost 2 bases and J 4 bases, leaving 14 bases between the germline ends. Germline V gene sequence: CDR1 MNHEY, CDR2 SMNVEV (reference sequence). CDR3 length: 16 amino acids.

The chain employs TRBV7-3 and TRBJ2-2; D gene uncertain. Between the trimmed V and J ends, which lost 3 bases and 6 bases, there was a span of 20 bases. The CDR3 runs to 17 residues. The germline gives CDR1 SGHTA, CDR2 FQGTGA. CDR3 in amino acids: CASSFPETGGEAGELFF. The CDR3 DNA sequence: TGTGCCAGCAGCTTTCCTGAGACGGGTGGTGAGGCCGGGGAGCTGTTTTTT.

The CDR3 DNA sequence: TGTGCCAGCAGGCCCCGGAGAGCAACTAATGAAAAACTGTTTTTT. Encoded protein: CASRPRRATNEKLFF. The V and J genes are TRBV28 and TRBJ1-4; the D is unclear. The ends were cut back, 6 bases at V and 0 bases at J, with 11 bases in the middle. In germline, CDR1 is MDHEN, CDR2 SYDVKM. There are 15 residues in the CDR3.

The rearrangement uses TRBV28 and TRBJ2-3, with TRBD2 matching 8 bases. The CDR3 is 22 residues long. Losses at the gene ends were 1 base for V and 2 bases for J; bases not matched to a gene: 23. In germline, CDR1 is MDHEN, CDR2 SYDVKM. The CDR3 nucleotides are TGTGCCAGCAGTTTATCGCGGGGGGCTCGGGCTAGCGCGGGGGAATCCACAGATACGCAGTATTTT. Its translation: CASSLSRGARASAGESTDTQYF.

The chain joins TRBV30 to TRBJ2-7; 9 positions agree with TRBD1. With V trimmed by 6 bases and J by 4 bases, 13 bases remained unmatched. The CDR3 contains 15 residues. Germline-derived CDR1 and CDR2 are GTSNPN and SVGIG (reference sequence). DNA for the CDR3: TGTGCCTGTGCGGTCGGGACAGGGCTACTGTACGAGCAGTACTTC. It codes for CACAVGTGLLYEQYF.

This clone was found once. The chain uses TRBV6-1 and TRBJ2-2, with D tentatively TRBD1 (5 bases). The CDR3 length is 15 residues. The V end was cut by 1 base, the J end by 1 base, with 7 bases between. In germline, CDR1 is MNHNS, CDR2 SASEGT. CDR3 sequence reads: CASSEGTRNTGELFF. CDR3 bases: TGTGCCAGCAGTGAAGGGACACGGAACACCGGGGAGCTGTTTTTT.

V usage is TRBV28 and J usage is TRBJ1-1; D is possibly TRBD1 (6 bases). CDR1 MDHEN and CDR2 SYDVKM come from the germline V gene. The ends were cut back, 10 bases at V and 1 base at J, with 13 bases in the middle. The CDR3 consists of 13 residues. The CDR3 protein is CAILTGANTEAFF. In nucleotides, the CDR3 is TGTGCCATCTTGACAGGTGCGAACACTGAAGCTTTCTTT.

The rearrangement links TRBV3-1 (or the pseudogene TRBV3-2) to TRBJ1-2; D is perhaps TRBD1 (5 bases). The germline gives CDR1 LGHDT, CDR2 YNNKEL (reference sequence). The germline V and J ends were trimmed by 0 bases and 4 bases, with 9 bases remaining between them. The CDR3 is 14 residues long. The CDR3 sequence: CASSQDKGFYGYTF. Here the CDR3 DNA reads TGTGCCAGCAGCCAAGATAAGGGGTTCTATGGCTACACCTTC.